This TCR beta chain was sequenced during a study of T cell responses to AZD1222 COVID-19 vaccine. Clones were sequenced by immunoSEQ multiplex PCR, and TCRdb holds only the in-frame ones, with some missing. This sample has 60,000 to 85,000 clones, with 85% to 90% found just once. On this clone itself: The antigen remains unidentified.

Study-level points and caveats: With two AZD1222 doses given, Spike-specific TCR breadth and depth both rose. The repertoires were collected only after the peak T cell response. Vaccine-associated CD4 TCRs ranged over spike, dominating at 160-218 and 743-854.

V was clipped by 6 bases and J by 3 bases; unmatched bases: 8. This CDR3 region has 16 residues. From germline, CDR1 is SGHTA and CDR2 FQGNSA. Source: peripheral blood, taken 28 days after the second dose of the MenACWY control vaccine. This TCR derives from an adult who received the MenACWY meningococcal vaccine as a control. This sequence joins TRBV7-2 and TRBJ2-2; 9 bases are a match to TRBD1. In DNA, the CDR3 is TGTGCCAGCAGACGGGGGACAGGGAGGGACACCGGGGAGCTGTTTTTT. Translated: CASRRGTGRDTGELFF. Drawing the rest from reference TRBV7-2 and TRBJ2-2, the complete variable domain is GAGVSQSPSNKVTEKGKDVELRCDPISGHTALYWYRQSLGQGLEFLIYFQGNSAPDKSGLPSDRFSAERTGGSVSTLTIQRTQQEDSAVYLCASRRGTGRDTGELFFGEGSRLTVL.